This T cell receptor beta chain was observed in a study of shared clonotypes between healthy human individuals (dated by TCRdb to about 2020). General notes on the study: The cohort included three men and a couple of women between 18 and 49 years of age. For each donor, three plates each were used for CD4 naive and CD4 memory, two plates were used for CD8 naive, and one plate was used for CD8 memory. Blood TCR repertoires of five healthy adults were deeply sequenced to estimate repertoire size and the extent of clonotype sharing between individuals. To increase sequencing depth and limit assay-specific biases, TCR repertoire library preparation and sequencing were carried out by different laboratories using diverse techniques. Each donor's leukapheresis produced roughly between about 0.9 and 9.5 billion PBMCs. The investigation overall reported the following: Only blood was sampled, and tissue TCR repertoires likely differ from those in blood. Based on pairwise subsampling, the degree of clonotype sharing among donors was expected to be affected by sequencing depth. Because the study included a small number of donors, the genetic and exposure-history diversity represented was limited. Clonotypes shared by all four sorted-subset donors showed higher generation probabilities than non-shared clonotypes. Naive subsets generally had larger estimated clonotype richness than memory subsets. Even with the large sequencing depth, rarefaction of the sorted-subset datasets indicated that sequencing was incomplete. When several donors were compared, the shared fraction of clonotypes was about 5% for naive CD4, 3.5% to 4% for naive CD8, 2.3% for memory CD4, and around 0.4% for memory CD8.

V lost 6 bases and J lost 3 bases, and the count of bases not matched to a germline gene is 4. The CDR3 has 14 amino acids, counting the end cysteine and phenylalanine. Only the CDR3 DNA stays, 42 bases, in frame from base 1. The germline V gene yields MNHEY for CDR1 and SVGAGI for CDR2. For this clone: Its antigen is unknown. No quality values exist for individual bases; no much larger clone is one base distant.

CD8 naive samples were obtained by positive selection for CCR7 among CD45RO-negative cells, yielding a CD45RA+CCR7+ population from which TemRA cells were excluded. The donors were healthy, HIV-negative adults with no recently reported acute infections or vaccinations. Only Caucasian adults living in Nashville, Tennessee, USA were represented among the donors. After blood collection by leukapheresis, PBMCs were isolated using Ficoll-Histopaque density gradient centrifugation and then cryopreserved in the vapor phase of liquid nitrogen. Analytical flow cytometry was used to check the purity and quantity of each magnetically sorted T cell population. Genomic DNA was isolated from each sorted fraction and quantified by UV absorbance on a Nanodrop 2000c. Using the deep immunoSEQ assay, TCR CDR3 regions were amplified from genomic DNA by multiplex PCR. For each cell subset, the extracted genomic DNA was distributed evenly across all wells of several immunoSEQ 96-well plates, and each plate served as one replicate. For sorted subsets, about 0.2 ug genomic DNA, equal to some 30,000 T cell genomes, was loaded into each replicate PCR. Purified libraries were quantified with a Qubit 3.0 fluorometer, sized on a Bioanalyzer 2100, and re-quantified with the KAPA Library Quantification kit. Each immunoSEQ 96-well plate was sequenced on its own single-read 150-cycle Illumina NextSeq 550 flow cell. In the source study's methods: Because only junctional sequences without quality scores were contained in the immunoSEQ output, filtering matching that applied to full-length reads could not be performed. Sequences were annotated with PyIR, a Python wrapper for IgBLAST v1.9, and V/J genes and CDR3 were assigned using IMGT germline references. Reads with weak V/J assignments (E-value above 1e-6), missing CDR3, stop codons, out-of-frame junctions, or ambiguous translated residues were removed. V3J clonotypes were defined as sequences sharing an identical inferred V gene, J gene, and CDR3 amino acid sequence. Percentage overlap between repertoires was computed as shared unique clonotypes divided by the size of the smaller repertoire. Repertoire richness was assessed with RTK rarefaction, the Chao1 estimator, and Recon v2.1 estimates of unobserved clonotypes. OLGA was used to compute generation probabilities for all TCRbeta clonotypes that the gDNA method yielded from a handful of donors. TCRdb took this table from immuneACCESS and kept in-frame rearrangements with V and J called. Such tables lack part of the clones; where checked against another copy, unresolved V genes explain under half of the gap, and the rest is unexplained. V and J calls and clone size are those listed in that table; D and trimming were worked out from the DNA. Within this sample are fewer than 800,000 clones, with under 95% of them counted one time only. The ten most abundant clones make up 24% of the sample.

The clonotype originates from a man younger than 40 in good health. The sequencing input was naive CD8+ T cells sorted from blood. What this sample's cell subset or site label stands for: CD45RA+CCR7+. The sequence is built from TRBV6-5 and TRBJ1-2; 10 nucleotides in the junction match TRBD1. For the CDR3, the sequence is CASSPGTGDYGYTF. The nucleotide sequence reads TGTGCCAGCAGCCCCGGGACAGGGGACTATGGCTACACCTTC.